The rows below give T cell receptor beta chains drawn from one sample of a study of blood T cell repertoires in COVID-19. Assay used: immunoSEQ multiplex PCR; TCRdb lists only in-frame clones, some missing. The sample contains 650,000 to 800,000 clones, around 90% of which appear only once. Sequencing was done on a sample of peripheral blood. The receptors come from a woman between 18 and 30 years old with acute or convalescent COVID-19. The CDR3 runs from the conserved cysteine through the conserved F or W.

TRBJ1-5,TRBV30,CAWSVGQGNQPQHF
TRBJ2-6,TRBV6-2/TRBV6-3,CASSFPRGGEFRGANVLTF
TRBJ2-3,TRBV6-4,CASSDRRGHTDTQYF
TRBJ1-4,TRBV30,CAWTLGGRQDEKLFF
TRBJ1-6,TRBV23-1,CASKVGASSSSYNSPLHF
TRBJ2-7,TRBV12-5,CASGLVTSAGSSYEQYF
TRBJ1-4,TRBV23-1,CASSPRDRGREKLFF
TRBJ1-6,TRBV30,CAWGQAYNSPLHF
TRBJ1-1,TRBV2,CASSDPAGGNTEAFF
TRBJ1-3,TRBV25-1,CASSELSDGGPSGNTIYF
TRBJ1-1,TRBV14,CASSQDTGFRTEAFF
TRBJ2-1,TRBV19,CASSMGTPYNEQFF
TRBJ2-3,TRBV30,CACLAGAGVDTQYF
TRBJ1-2,TRBV5-6,CASSFGQGVYGYTF
TRBJ1-1,TRBV20-1,CSGDRLTEAFF
TRBJ2-2,TRBV2,CASTGQGATGELFF
TRBJ1-2,TRBV6-1,CASSETGQGYTF
TRBJ1-2,TRBV5-1,CASSLAGAGGAEGYTF
TRBJ2-3,TRBV5-8,CASSIGQNTDTQYF
TRBJ2-1,TRBV5-1,CASSTDSSSYNEQFF
TRBJ2-7,TRBV27,CASSLQGSYEQYF
TRBJ2-1,TRBV10-3,CAISSPTGLAGGRNEQFF
TRBJ1-5,TRBV19,CASRLQGQGAQHF
TRBJ2-6,TRBV30,CAWSPTLTPTGVLSGANVLTF
TRBJ1-3,TRBV11-2,CASSPKSGGSGNTIYF
TRBJ1-6,TRBV5-6,CASSQVQGVNSPLHF
TRBJ1-3,TRBV3-1/TRBV3-2,CASSQGQNTIYF
TRBJ2-3,TRBV11-2,CASSHLAGRDTQYF
TRBJ1-6,TRBV12-5,CASGFDRGKGAPSSYNSPLHF
TRBJ2-7,TRBV2,CASSGYRSNTAYEQYF
TRBJ1-4,TRBV15,CATSRDLTGGHEKLFF
TRBJ1-6,TRBV11-2,CASSSLGTSYNSPLHF
TRBJ1-3,TRBV19,CATSSTGGPPYF
TRBJ2-7,TRBV5-5,CASSRDSRLYEQYF
TRBJ2-1,TRBV10-2,CASTFYGDKGADNEQFF
TRBJ2-5,TRBV5-4,CASSLDPTGQQETQYF
TRBJ1-1,TRBV7-2,CASSLAAGTGGQEAFF
TRBJ1-4,TRBV2,CASSRGQLNEKLFF
TRBJ2-1,TRBV2,CASSQDSPKSDEQFF
TRBJ2-5,TRBV28,CASSLQGQETQYF
TRBJ2-3,TRBV7-9,CASSWRGPSSDTQYF
TRBJ1-6,TRBV15,CATSPRTGGDSPLHF
TRBJ1-4,TRBV10-3,CAISGRVFEKLFF
TRBJ2-5,TRBV12-3/TRBV12-4,CASSLLAKETQYF
TRBJ1-1,TRBV2,CASSHVRDRGLGNTEAFF
TRBJ1-2,TRBV27,CASSYGGLGIHGYTF
TRBJ1-5,TRBV9,CASSPGAGGARQPQHF